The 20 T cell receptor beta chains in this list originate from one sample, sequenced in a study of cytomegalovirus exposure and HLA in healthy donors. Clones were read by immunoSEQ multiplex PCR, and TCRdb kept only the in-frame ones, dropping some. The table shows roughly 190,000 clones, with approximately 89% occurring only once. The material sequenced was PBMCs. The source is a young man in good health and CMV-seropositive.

The CDR3 reads CASSRSGSSYNEQFF. CDR3 sequence (DNA): TGTGCCAGCAGCCGAAGCGGTAGCTCCTACAATGAGCAGTTCTTC. V usage is TRBV6-5 and J usage is TRBJ2-1, with D possibly matching TRBD2 (5 bases). Germline V lookup: CDR1 MNHEY, CDR2 SVGAGI. Trimming removed 6 bases at V and 0 bases at J, with 12 bases between. This CDR3 has 15 amino acids.

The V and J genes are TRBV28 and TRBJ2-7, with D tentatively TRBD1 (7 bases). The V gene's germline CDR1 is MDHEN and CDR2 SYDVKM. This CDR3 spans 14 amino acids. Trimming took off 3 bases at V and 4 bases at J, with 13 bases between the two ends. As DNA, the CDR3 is TGTGCCAGCAGTTTTTCCAGGGGGAGGTACGAGCAGTACTTC. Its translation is CASSFSRGRYEQYF.

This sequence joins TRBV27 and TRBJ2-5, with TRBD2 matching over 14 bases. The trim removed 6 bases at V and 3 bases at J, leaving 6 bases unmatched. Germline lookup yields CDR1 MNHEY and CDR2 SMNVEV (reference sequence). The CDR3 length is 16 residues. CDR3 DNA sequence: TGTGCCAGCAGATCGACTAGCGGGAGGGCCGAAGAGACCCAGTACTTC. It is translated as CASRSTSGRAEETQYF.

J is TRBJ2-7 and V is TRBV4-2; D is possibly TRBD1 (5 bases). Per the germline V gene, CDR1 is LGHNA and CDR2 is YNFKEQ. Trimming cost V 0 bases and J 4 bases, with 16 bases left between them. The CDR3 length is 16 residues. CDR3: CASSQEQGRLFYEQYF. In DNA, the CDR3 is TGTGCCAGCAGCCAAGAGCAGGGCCGGCTTTTTTACGAGCAGTACTTC.

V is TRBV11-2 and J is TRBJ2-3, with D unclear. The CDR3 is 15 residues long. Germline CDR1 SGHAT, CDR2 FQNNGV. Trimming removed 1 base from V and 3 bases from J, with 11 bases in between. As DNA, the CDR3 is TGTGCCAGCAGCTTAGTCCCGGATACTACAGATACGCAGTATTTT. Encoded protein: CASSLVPDTTDTQYF.

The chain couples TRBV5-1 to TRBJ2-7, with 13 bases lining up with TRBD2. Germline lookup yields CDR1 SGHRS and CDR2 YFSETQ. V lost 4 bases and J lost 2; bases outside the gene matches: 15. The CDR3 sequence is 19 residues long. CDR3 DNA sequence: TGCGCCAGCAGCACGGGACTAGCGGGATCCTACTTAGGTCCCTACGAGCAGTACTTC. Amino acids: CASSTGLAGSYLGPYEQYF.

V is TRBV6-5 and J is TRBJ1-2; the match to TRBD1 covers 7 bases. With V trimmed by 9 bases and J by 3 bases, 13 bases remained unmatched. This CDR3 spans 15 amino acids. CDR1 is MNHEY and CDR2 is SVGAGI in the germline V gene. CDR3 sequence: CASQLDWTGDYGYTF. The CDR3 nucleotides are TGTGCCAGTCAGCTTGACTGGACAGGAGACTATGGCTACACCTTC.

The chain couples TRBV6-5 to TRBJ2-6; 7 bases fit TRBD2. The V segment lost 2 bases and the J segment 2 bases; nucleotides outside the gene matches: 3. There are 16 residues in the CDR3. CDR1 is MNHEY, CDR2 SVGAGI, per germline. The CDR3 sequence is CASSYTGGAGANVLTF. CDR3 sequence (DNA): TGTGCCAGCAGTTACACGGGGGGAGCTGGGGCCAACGTCCTGACTTTC.

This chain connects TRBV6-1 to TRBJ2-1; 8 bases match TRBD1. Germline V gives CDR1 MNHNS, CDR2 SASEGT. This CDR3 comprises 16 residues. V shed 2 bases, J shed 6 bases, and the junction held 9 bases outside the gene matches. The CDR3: CASSEPRTGPLNEQFF. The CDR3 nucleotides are TGTGCCAGCAGTGAACCCCGGACAGGGCCCCTCAATGAGCAGTTCTTC.

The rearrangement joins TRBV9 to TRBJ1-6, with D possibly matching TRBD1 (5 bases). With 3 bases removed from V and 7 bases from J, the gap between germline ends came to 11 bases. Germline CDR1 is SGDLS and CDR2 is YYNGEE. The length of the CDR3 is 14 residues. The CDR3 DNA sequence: TGTGCCAGCAGCGGCCGGGACCTAAATTCACCCCTCCACTTT. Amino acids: CASSGRDLNSPLHF.

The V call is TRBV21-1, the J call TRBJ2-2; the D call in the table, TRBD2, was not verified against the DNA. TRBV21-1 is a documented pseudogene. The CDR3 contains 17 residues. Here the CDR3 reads CASSTPKVGLAAGELFF. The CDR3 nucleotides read TGTGCCAGCAGCACACCGAAAGTTGGACTAGCAGCCGGGGAGCTGTTTTTT.

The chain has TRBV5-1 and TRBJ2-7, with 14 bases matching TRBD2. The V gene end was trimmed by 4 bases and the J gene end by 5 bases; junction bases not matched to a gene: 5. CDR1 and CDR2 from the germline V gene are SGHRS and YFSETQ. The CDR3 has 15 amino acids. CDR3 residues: CASSGGLAGVNEQYF. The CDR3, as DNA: TGCGCCAGCAGCGGGGGACTAGCGGGGGTCAACGAGCAGTACTTC.

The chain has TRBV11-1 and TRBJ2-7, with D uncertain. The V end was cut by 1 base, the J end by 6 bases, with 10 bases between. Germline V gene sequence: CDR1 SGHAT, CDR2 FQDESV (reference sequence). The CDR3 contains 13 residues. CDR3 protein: CASSLDTVGEQYF. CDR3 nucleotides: TGTGCCAGCAGCTTAGATACCGTGGGCGAGCAGTACTTC.

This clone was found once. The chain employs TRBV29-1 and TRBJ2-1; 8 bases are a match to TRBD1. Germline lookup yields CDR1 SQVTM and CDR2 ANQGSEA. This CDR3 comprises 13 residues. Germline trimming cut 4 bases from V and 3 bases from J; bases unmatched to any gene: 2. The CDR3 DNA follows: TGCAGCGTTGCGGGACAGGTCTACAATGAGCAGTTCTTC. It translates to CSVAGQVYNEQFF.

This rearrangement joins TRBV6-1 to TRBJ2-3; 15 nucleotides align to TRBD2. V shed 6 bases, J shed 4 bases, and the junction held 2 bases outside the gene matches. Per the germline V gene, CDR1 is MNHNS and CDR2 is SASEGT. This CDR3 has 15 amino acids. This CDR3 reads CASRGLAGGSDTQYF. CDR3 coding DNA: TGTGCCAGCAGGGGACTAGCGGGAGGTTCAGATACGCAGTATTTT.

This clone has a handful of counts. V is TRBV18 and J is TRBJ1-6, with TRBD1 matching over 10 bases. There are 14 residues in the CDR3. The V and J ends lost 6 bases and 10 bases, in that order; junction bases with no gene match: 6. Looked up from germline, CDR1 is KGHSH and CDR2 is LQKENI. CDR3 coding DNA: TGTGCCAGCTCCCGGGACAGGGGCGACTCACCCCTCCACTTT. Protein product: CASSRDRGDSPLHF.

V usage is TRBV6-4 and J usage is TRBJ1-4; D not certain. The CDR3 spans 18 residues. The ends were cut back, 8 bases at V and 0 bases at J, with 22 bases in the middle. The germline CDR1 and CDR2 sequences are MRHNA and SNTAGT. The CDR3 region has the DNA TGTGCCAGCTTCGCCGAACCCGACGGCCTAGCAACTAATGAAAAACTGTTTTTT. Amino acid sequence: CASFAEPDGLATNEKLFF.

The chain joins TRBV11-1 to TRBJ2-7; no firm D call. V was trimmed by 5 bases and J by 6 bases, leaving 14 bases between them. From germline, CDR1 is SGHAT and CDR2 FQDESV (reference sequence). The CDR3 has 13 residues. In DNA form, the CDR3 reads TGTGCCAGCAGCCAGCAAGTATGGGCCGAGCAGTACTTC. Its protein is CASSQQVWAEQYF.

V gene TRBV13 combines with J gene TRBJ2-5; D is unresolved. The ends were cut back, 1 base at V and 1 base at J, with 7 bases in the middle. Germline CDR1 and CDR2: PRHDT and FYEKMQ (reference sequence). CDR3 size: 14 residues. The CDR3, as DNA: TGTGCCAGCAGCTTAGATATTTCCCAAGAGACCCAGTACTTC. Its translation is CASSLDISQETQYF. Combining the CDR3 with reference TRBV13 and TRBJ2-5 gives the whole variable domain AAGVIQSPRHLIKEKRETATLKCYPIPRHDTVYWYQQGPGQDPQFLISFYEKMQSDKGSIPDRFSAQQFSDYHSELNMSSLELGDSALYFCASSLDISQETQYFGPGTRLLVL.

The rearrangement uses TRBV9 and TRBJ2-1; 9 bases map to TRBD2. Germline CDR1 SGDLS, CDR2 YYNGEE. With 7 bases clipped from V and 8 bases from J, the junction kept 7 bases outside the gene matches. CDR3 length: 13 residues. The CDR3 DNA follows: TGTGCCAGCGGCGCTAGCGGGAACTATGAGCAGTTCTTC. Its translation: CASGASGNYEQFF.